A single sample gave rise to the 18 T cell receptor beta chains below, sequenced in a study of blood T cell repertoires in COVID-19. Sequencing used immunoSEQ multiplex PCR; TCRdb keeps in-frame clones, though not all of them. The table includes over 120,000 clones, around 85% detected once. Sequencing was done on a sample of PBMCs or T cells enriched from blood (not recorded which). These receptors were obtained from a man aged 45-65 years who had recovered from COVID-19.

The genes are TRBV6-5 and TRBJ1-3; weak D call: TRBD1 (5 bases). CDR1 and CDR2 from the germline V gene are MNHEY and SVGAGI. Trimming removed 6 bases at V and 0 bases at J, with 12 bases between. This CDR3 comprises 15 residues. In nucleotides, the CDR3 is TGTGCCAGCAGGGGCGGGACGGCCTCTGGAAACACCATATATTTT. The encoded protein is CASRGGTASGNTIYF.

V is TRBV9 and J is TRBJ2-3; the match to TRBD2 covers 9 bases. CDR1 SGDLS and CDR2 YYNGEE come from the germline V gene. Trimming removed 0 bases from V and 5 bases from J; junction bases left unmatched: 7. The CDR3 runs 16 residues. CDR3 loop: CASSVEASGAGDTQYF. CDR3 bases: TGTGCCAGCAGCGTAGAGGCTAGCGGGGCCGGAGATACGCAGTATTTT.

The rearrangement joins TRBV29-1 to TRBJ1-1; D is possibly TRBD1 (5 bases). Germline V gene sequence: CDR1 SQVTM, CDR2 ANQGSEA. Trimming took off 7 bases at V and 4 bases at J, with 13 bases between the two ends. This CDR3 has 12 amino acids. CDR3 region: CSAGGRSTEAFF. DNA of the CDR3: TGCAGCGCCGGGGGACGGAGCACTGAAGCTTTCTTT.

The chain employs TRBV5-4 and TRBJ2-1, with 8 nucleotides matching TRBD2. Germline-derived CDR1 and CDR2 are SGHNT and YYREEE (reference sequence). J was trimmed by 10 bases and V by 3 bases; bases with no gene match: 6. CDR3 length: 13 residues. CDR3 protein: CASSSFSGDEQFF. CDR3 DNA: TGTGCCAGCAGCTCCTTTAGCGGGGACGAGCAGTTCTTC. The full variable domain, rest sourced from reference TRBV5-4 and TRBJ2-1, is ETGVTQSPTHLIKTRGQQVTLRCSSQSGHNTVSWYQQALGQGPQFIFQYYREEENGRGNFPPRFSGLQFPNYSSELNVNALELDDSALYLCASSSFSGDEQFFGPGTRLTVL.

This clone was observed a few times. The chain uses TRBV3-1 (or the pseudogene TRBV3-2) and TRBJ1-2, with D maybe TRBD1 (5 bases). Germline CDR1 LGHDT, CDR2 YNNKEL (reference sequence). Trimming left V 3 bases short and J 7 bases short, with 9 bases between. The CDR3 sequence is 12 residues long. CDR3 amino acids: CASSHPGGGYTF. In DNA, the CDR3 is TGTGCCAGCAGCCATCCGGGGGGTGGCTACACCTTC.

J is TRBJ1-4 and V is TRBV7-9; 11 bases line up with TRBD1. Germline trimming cut 2 bases from V and 5 bases from J; bases unmatched to any gene: 4. Looked up from germline, CDR1 is SEHNR and CDR2 is FQNEAQ (reference sequence). This CDR3 contains 16 residues. CDR3 in amino acids: CASSLSGDRGNEKLFF. In DNA form, the CDR3 reads TGTGCCAGCAGCTTATCAGGGGACAGGGGGAATGAAAAACTGTTTTTT.

This clone showed up just a few times. The V and J genes are TRBV7-2 and TRBJ2-2, with D possibly TRBD2 on 5 matching bases. The ends were cut back, 2 bases at V and 3 bases at J, with 7 bases in the middle. This CDR3 is built from 14 residues. Per germline, CDR1 SGHTA and CDR2 FQGNSA. The CDR3 bases are TGTGCCAGCAGCTTAAACGGGGACACCGGGGAGCTGTTTTTT. Translation: CASSLNGDTGELFF.

The V gene is TRBV6-2 or TRBV6-3, the J gene TRBJ1-3; TRBD1 is a possible D gene (6 bases). There are 15 residues in the CDR3. The V end was cut by 5 bases, the J end by 0 bases, with 11 bases between. Germline V lookup: CDR1 MNHEY, CDR2 SVGEGT. CDR3 residues: CASSPGQHSGNTIYF. CDR3 coding DNA: TGTGCCAGCAGTCCCGGACAGCACTCTGGAAACACCATATATTTT.

This chain joins TRBV11-2 and TRBJ1-5; 7 bases map to TRBD1. V lost 4 bases, J lost 4 bases, and 7 bases stayed unmatched. The CDR3 length is 15 residues. Germline values: CDR1 SGHAT, CDR2 FQNNGV. The CDR3 spells CASSSMDRPNQPQHF. CDR3 DNA: TGTGCCAGCAGCTCAATGGACAGGCCGAATCAGCCCCAGCATTTT.

J is TRBJ2-3 and V is TRBV5-1, with D possibly TRBD2 on 5 matching bases. The CDR3 runs to 17 residues. V lost 4 bases and J lost 0, with 18 bases in between. Germline V lookup: CDR1 SGHRS, CDR2 YFSETQ. CDR3 sequence (DNA): TGCGCCAGCAGCGCGGAGGTTTGGAGAGCTAGCACAGATACGCAGTATTTT. Residues: CASSAEVWRASTDTQYF.

The rearrangement links TRBV5-6 to TRBJ2-7; 10 bases fit TRBD1. Germline V gene sequence: CDR1 SGHDT, CDR2 YYEEEE. The CDR3 contains 16 residues. With 4 bases clipped from V and 5 bases from J, the junction kept 12 bases outside the gene matches. CDR3 in amino acids: CASSDRDRGFSDEQYF. CDR3 bases: TGTGCCAGCAGCGACCGGGACAGGGGCTTTTCGGACGAGCAGTACTTC.

The chain links TRBV11-2 to TRBJ2-1; possible D gene TRBD2, 6 bases. The CDR3 loop spans 14 amino acids. CDR1 and CDR2 from the germline V gene are SGHAT and FQNNGV. V shed 0 bases and J shed 10 bases, with 13 bases lying between them. The chain's CDR3 is CASSLDEGRQEQFF. For the CDR3, the DNA is TGTGCCAGCAGCTTAGATGAGGGGAGGCAAGAGCAGTTCTTC.

This clone was recorded once. The rearrangement uses TRBV28 and TRBJ1-3, with 8 nucleotides matching TRBD1. Germline V CDR1 and CDR2: MDHEN, SYDVKM. This CDR3 has 15 amino acids. The V gene end was trimmed by 6 bases and the J gene end by 4 bases; junction bases not matched to a gene: 8. The CDR3 reads CASRPQWTGGNTIYF. CDR3 in DNA: TGTGCCAGCAGACCTCAATGGACAGGGGGAAACACCATATATTTT.

Here the CDR3 reads CATSDSTAARGSQETQYF. Here the CDR3 DNA reads TGTGCCACCAGTGATTCAACAGCTGCGCGGGGGTCCCAAGAGACCCAGTACTTC. This sequence joins TRBV24-1 and TRBJ2-5, with 7 bases identical to TRBD2. The CDR3 has 18 amino acids. Germline CDR1 is KGHDR and CDR2 is SFDVKD. V dropped 2 bases and J dropped 1; count of bases not matched to a gene: 12.

The chain combines TRBV7-6 with TRBJ1-6, with 8 bases lining up with TRBD1. The V and J ends lost 0 bases and 10 bases, in that order; junction bases with no gene match: 11. This CDR3 region has 17 residues. The germline V gene has CDR1 SGHVS and CDR2 FNYEAQ. Here the CDR3 DNA reads TGTGCCAGCAGCTTAGCGATGGGCAGGGGGCAGGGATCACCCCTCCACTTT. As protein: CASSLAMGRGQGSPLHF. The full variable domain, in which reference TRBV7-6 and TRBJ1-6 provide the parts outside the CDR3, is GAGVSQSPRYKVTKRGQDVALRCDPISGHVSLYWYRQALGQGPEFLTYFNYEAQQDKSGLPNDRFSAERPEGSISTLTIQRTEQRDSAMYRCASSLAMGRGQGSPLHFGNGTRLTVT.

V is TRBV7-2 and J is TRBJ2-1, with D unclear. Germline V CDR1 and CDR2: SGHTA, FQGNSA. V lost 1 base and J 6 bases, leaving 10 bases between the germline ends. The CDR3 has 14 residues. This CDR3 is CASSLGMLSNEQFF. CDR3 coding DNA: TGTGCCAGCAGCTTAGGAATGCTTAGCAATGAGCAGTTCTTC.

V and J are TRBV12-3 or TRBV12-4 and TRBJ1-2; D unclear. V lost 4 bases, J lost 6 bases, and 12 bases lay in between. The CDR3 extends over 13 amino acids. CDR3 sequence (DNA): TGTGCCAGCAGTTGGTCCAGTCATAATGGCTACACCTTC. This encodes CASSWSSHNGYTF.

This chain uses TRBV11-2 with TRBJ1-3; unclear D gene. Germline V gene lookup returns CDR1 SGHAT and CDR2 FQNNGV. V lost 0 bases to trimming and J lost 2 bases, with 8 bases between them. There are 15 residues in the CDR3. In DNA form, the CDR3 reads TGTGCCAGCAGCTTAGACCATTCCCCTGGAAACACCATATATTTT. Amino acid sequence: CASSLDHSPGNTIYF.